A selection of T cell receptor beta chains follows, all from one sample in a study of OX40 agonist ivuxolimab in advanced cancers. TCRdb's copy holds only in-frame clones and misses some; the assay was immunoSEQ multiplex PCR. The sample carries roughly 100,000 clones, around 87% recorded once. Source: CD4+ or CD8+ T cells sorted from blood, taken in a trial of the OX40 agonist ivuxolimab. These receptors were taken from an adult with an advanced solid tumor such as melanoma, head and neck, liver or kidney cancer. CDR3s include the opening cysteine and the closing phenylalanine or tryptophan. D genes are given only for firm matches. Size values are once, few and many counts, or a class for expanded clones, and some rows have none.

TRBV19,few,TRBD1,TRBJ1-1,TGTGCCAGTAGTCGACAGGGGTGGTCTTTCTTT,CASSRQGWSFF
TRBV10-3,NA,NA,TRBJ2-4,TGTGCCATCAGTGAGGACTCAGACCGGGGCATTCAGTACTTC,CAISEDSDRGIQYF
TRBV7-3,NA,TRBD1,TRBJ1-2,TGTGCCAGCAGCTTAACGGGACAGGGTTATGGCTACACCTTC,CASSLTGQGYGYTF
TRBV6-6,once,NA,TRBJ1-2,TGTGCCGTAGGGAGGGGGGCCTTCTATGGCTACACCTTC,CAVGRGAFYGYTF
TRBV2,once,TRBD2,TRBJ2-2,TGTGCCAGCAGTGATTTCGAGCGGGGGGGCTCCGGGGAGCTGTTTTTT,CASSDFERGGSGELFF
TRBV5-1,once,TRBD2,TRBJ2-3,TGCGCCAGCAGCCCGGGACTAGCGGGGGGAACTCATAGCACAGATACGCAGTATTTT,CASSPGLAGGTHSTDTQYF
TRBV2,NA,NA,TRBJ1-3,TGTGCCAGCAGGAGCGGGACCAGCTCTGGAAACACCATATATTTT,CASRSGTSSGNTIYF
TRBV10-1,NA,NA,TRBJ1-6,TGCGCCAGCAGTGAGTCTGTAGGGGGAGGCGTCTATAATTCACCCCTCCACTTT,CASSESVGGGVYNSPLHF
TRBV19,once,TRBD1,TRBJ1-1,TGTGCCAGTAGTGCCGCAGGGGGGAACACTGAAGCTTTCTTT,CASSAAGGNTEAFF
TRBV6-5,NA,NA,TRBJ2-7,TGTGCCAGCAGTTACGATGCAGCCCCCTACGAGCAGTACTTC,CASSYDAAPYEQYF
TRBV28,NA,NA,TRBJ2-3,TGTGCCAGCAGCCCTGCAGGGAAAGGCACAGATACGCAGTATTTT,CASSPAGKGTDTQYF
TRBV11-2,NA,NA,TRBJ1-3,TGTGCCAGCAGCTGGAAGGGGGGAGGAAACACCATATATTTT,CASSWKGGGNTIYF
TRBV11-2,NA,NA,TRBJ2-3,TGTGCCAGCAGCCTACGGGGTAGCGGAGCTAGCACAGATACGCAGTATTTT,CASSLRGSGASTDTQYF
TRBV6-1,NA,NA,TRBJ1-6,TGTGCCAGCACCGAAGCCGGGACACGACTAAATTCACCCCTCCACTTT,CASTEAGTRLNSPLHF
TRBV6-5,NA,NA,TRBJ1-2,TGTGCCAGCAGTTACAGGAACTCCTATGGCTACACCTTC,CASSYRNSYGYTF
TRBV18,NA,NA,TRBJ1-6,TGTGCCAGCTCACCAAGGTTGGCGGGTAATAATTCACCCCTCCACTTT,CASSPRLAGNNSPLHF
TRBV7-2,NA,NA,TRBJ1-6,TGTGCCAGCAGCTCACCTCGGACCGTGACTAATTCACCCCTCCACTTT,CASSSPRTVTNSPLHF
TRBV5-1,NA,TRBD2,TRBJ2-3,TGCGCCAGCAGCTTGGCTCCGGGGACTAGCGGAAATACGCAGTATTTT,CASSLAPGTSGNTQYF
TRBV6-1,NA,NA,TRBJ1-2,TGTGCCAGCAGTGAAGCAGGGACACAGATCTATGGCTACACCTTC,CASSEAGTQIYGYTF
TRBV5-8,NA,NA,TRBJ2-3,TGTGCCAGCAGCTTGGGGGGGCGCACAGATACGCAGTATTTT,CASSLGGRTDTQYF
TRBV7-2,NA,NA,TRBJ2-3,TGTGCCAGCAGCTTCTCGCGACGGGATACGCAGTATTTT,CASSFSRRDTQYF
TRBV2,NA,NA,TRBJ2-1,TGTGCCAGCGGACTAGGGGGTAATGAGCAGTTCTTC,CASGLGGNEQFF
TRBV7-9,NA,NA,TRBJ1-2,TGTGCCAGCAGCTTACCATTCCACAGGGATTCCTATGGCTACACCTTC,CASSLPFHRDSYGYTF